A selection of T cell receptor beta chains follows, all from one sample in a study of beta chain features in type 1 diabetes. Profiling relied on immunoSEQ multiplex PCR, and the TCRdb table lists in-frame clones only, not all of them. The sample consists of 330,000 or so clones, roughly 12% of them appearing once. Material: naive CD4+ T cells from blood. The origin of the receptors is a woman younger than 30 with type 1 diabetes. Each CDR3 is given without its conserved first and last residue. The order of the fields is V gene, J gene, CDR3 protein.

v_gene: TRBV7-2; j_gene: TRBJ2-5; CDR3aa: ASSLGGVGGRETQY
v_gene: TRBV19; j_gene: TRBJ1-1; CDR3aa: ASSFLLGREREAF
v_gene: TRBV11-2; j_gene: TRBJ2-7; CDR3aa: ASRITGLHEQY
v_gene: TRBV28; j_gene: TRBJ2-7; CDR3aa: ASSPPKRSYEQY
v_gene: TRBV9; j_gene: TRBJ2-1; CDR3aa: ASSLLGLAGVNEQF
v_gene: TRBV5-1; j_gene: TRBJ1-5; CDR3aa: ASSTGTSNQPQH
v_gene: TRBV19; j_gene: TRBJ2-7; CDR3aa: ASSRSGTGAYEQY
v_gene: TRBV5-1; j_gene: TRBJ2-3; CDR3aa: ASSVSEGADTQY
v_gene: TRBV11-3; j_gene: TRBJ2-1; CDR3aa: ASSLEAGEYNEQF
v_gene: TRBV2; j_gene: TRBJ2-7; CDR3aa: ASSERNGLTYEQY
v_gene: TRBV4-3; j_gene: TRBJ2-7; CDR3aa: ASSQDAWGTDYEQY
v_gene: TRBV4-1; j_gene: TRBJ2-5; CDR3aa: ASSRNQGQETQY
v_gene: TRBV7-2; j_gene: TRBJ1-1; CDR3aa: ASNKGGRNTEAF
v_gene: TRBV11-2; j_gene: TRBJ2-7; CDR3aa: ASSLDPGHMSYEQY
v_gene: TRBV30; j_gene: TRBJ2-4; CDR3aa: AWRDRTGDRAKNIQY
v_gene: TRBV11-3; j_gene: TRBJ1-1; CDR3aa: ASSLEYGDGAF
v_gene: TRBV15; j_gene: TRBJ2-1; CDR3aa: ATSRAGTGGNEQF
v_gene: TRBV4-3; j_gene: TRBJ1-5; CDR3aa: ASSQEVQGGTYQPQH
v_gene: TRBV9; j_gene: TRBJ2-3; CDR3aa: ASSVEGAPTDTQY
v_gene: TRBV27; j_gene: TRBJ1-1; CDR3aa: ASSTFGGNEAF
v_gene: TRBV19; j_gene: TRBJ1-5; CDR3aa: ASSDRGAWPQH
v_gene: TRBV7-9; j_gene: TRBJ2-1; CDR3aa: ASSPTPDSPGWQF
v_gene: TRBV30; j_gene: TRBJ1-4; CDR3aa: AWSGGLNEKLF
v_gene: TRBV28; j_gene: TRBJ1-2; CDR3aa: ASSLVGGNYGYT
v_gene: TRBV7-8; j_gene: TRBJ1-5; CDR3aa: ASSLERAGQPQH
v_gene: TRBV5-1; j_gene: TRBJ2-7; CDR3aa: ASSRDKKGYEQY
v_gene: TRBV7-2; j_gene: TRBJ2-7; CDR3aa: ASSSGTGTYEQY
v_gene: TRBV7-2; j_gene: TRBJ2-1; CDR3aa: ASLRGLAEDNEQF
v_gene: TRBV5-1; j_gene: TRBJ2-1; CDR3aa: ASSSGQVEQF
v_gene: TRBV10-3; j_gene: TRBJ2-1; CDR3aa: AISESDAGSYNEQF
v_gene: TRBV5-4; j_gene: TRBJ1-1; CDR3aa: ASTPGGRYTEAF
v_gene: TRBV5-1; j_gene: TRBJ2-5; CDR3aa: ASSVWQGVRQETQY
v_gene: TRBV5-4; j_gene: TRBJ2-7; CDR3aa: ASSLRAGSYEQY
v_gene: TRBV7-2; j_gene: TRBJ1-6; CDR3aa: ASSLLDRPYTPLH
v_gene: TRBV4-1; j_gene: TRBJ2-3; CDR3aa: ASSHLRRERGITDTQY
v_gene: TRBV13; j_gene: TRBJ2-7; CDR3aa: ASRALLGATYEQY
v_gene: TRBV27; j_gene: TRBJ1-1; CDR3aa: ASRVGRENTEAF
v_gene: TRBV6-6; j_gene: TRBJ2-7; CDR3aa: ASSYFAVAYEQY
v_gene: TRBV2; j_gene: TRBJ1-2; CDR3aa: ASTEGVYGYT
v_gene: TRBV5-6; j_gene: TRBJ2-7; CDR3aa: ASSRASEQY
v_gene: TRBV28; j_gene: TRBJ2-2; CDR3aa: ASSLNRGRELF
v_gene: TRBV18; j_gene: TRBJ2-3; CDR3aa: ASSPNSQDTQY
v_gene: TRBV10-3; j_gene: TRBJ2-7; CDR3aa: AIGPVSYEQY
v_gene: TRBV6-6; j_gene: TRBJ2-5; CDR3aa: ASSSGLTETQY
v_gene: TRBV5-4; j_gene: TRBJ2-1; CDR3aa: ASSRDAEGASYNEQF
v_gene: TRBV6-6; j_gene: TRBJ1-6; CDR3aa: ASTWEGRNSPLH
v_gene: TRBV5-1; j_gene: TRBJ1-1; CDR3aa: ASSGGTSEAF
v_gene: TRBV2; j_gene: TRBJ2-2; CDR3aa: ASRGQGGTGELF
v_gene: TRBV7-2; j_gene: TRBJ2-3; CDR3aa: ASSLGQTPDTQY
v_gene: TRBV7-9; j_gene: TRBJ2-3; CDR3aa: ASSIDSVTDTQY
v_gene: TRBV7-2; j_gene: TRBJ2-7; CDR3aa: ASSLLGYEQY
v_gene: TRBV28; j_gene: TRBJ2-6; CDR3aa: ASRPMGRTSGPSGANVLT
v_gene: TRBV27; j_gene: TRBJ2-7; CDR3aa: ASSFTSGISYEQY
v_gene: TRBV7-2; j_gene: TRBJ2-1; CDR3aa: ASSLVGRGSYNEQF
v_gene: TRBV2; j_gene: TRBJ1-3; CDR3aa: ASSEGPGGNTIY
v_gene: TRBV30; j_gene: TRBJ2-5; CDR3aa: AWTAIGVGETQY
v_gene: TRBV30; j_gene: TRBJ1-5; CDR3aa: AWSTQGGQPQH
v_gene: TRBV7-9; j_gene: TRBJ2-7; CDR3aa: ASSPGQVREQY
v_gene: TRBV9; j_gene: TRBJ2-4; CDR3aa: ASSVSGTDIQY
v_gene: TRBV11-2; j_gene: TRBJ2-1; CDR3aa: ASSFNRVVEQF